Following are 13 T cell receptor beta chains from one sample sequenced in a study of brain T cells in children with intractable seizures. Sequenced by immunoSEQ multiplex PCR; TCRdb stores in-frame clones only, minus some. The profile shows 60,000 to 85,000 clones, 85% to 95% of them singletons. The material sequenced was peripheral blood, taken at surgery. All receptors come from a boy under two years old with tuberous sclerosis and intractable seizures.

The chain has TRBV2 and TRBJ1-1, with a tentative D call TRBD1 (6 bases). Trimming pared 6 bases from V and 7 bases from J, leaving 12 bases between. The CDR3 covers 12 residues. The germline CDR1 and CDR2 sequences are SNHLY and FYNNEI. The CDR3 here is CASRVGGSEAFF. In DNA, the CDR3 is TGTGCCAGCAGGGTAGGGGGTAGTGAAGCTTTCTTT.

The rearrangement links TRBV29-1 to TRBJ2-7; no definite D call. The germline V gene encodes CDR1 SQVTM and CDR2 ANQGSEA. Between the trimmed V and J ends, which lost 3 bases and 7 bases, there was a span of 13 bases. The CDR3 sequence is 12 residues long. CDR3 protein: CSVEYPRGEQYF. CDR3 nucleotide sequence: TGCAGCGTTGAGTATCCCCGAGGAGAGCAGTACTTC.

The count of this clone is one. The chain carries TRBV3-1 (or the pseudogene TRBV3-2) and TRBJ2-7, with unresolved D. Trimming removed 4 bases at V and 4 bases at J, with 11 bases between. The germline V gene has CDR1 LGHDT and CDR2 YNNKEL (reference sequence). The length of the CDR3 is 13 residues. CDR3 nucleotide sequence: TGTGCCAGCAGCCCCCAGGCCAAATACGAGCAGTACTTC. Translating gives CASSPQAKYEQYF.

The chain is built from TRBV19 and TRBJ2-7; TRBD2 is a possible D gene (5 bases). The CDR3 has 16 residues. V was shortened by 4 bases and J by 0 bases, with 16 bases between the two germline ends. From germline, CDR1 is LNHDA and CDR2 SQIVND (reference sequence). Here the CDR3 DNA reads TGTGCCAGTAGTAGTTCCGGACTCCTTAGCTCCTACGAGCAGTACTTC. Residues: CASSSSGLLSSYEQYF.

V usage is TRBV19 and J usage is TRBJ2-6, with TRBD2 identical over 8 bases. Germline V gene lookup returns CDR1 LNHDA and CDR2 SQIVND (reference sequence). The ends lost 0 bases at V and 0 bases at J; junction bases unmatched: 10. The CDR3 is 20 amino acids. DNA of the CDR3: TGTGCCAGTAGTATAGATCCGGGGGGGCAGGGGCCCTCTGGGGCCAACGTCCTGACTTTC. Protein sequence: CASSIDPGGQGPSGANVLTF.

The gene calls are TRBV3-1 (or the pseudogene TRBV3-2) and TRBJ1-6; 7 bases map to TRBD1. Germline V gene data show CDR1 as LGHDT and CDR2 as YNNKEL (reference sequence). After removal of 2 bases from V and 0 bases from J, the junction contained 10 bases not matched to a gene. The CDR3 loop spans 19 amino acids. The CDR3: CASSQSYRGKSSYNSPLHF. The CDR3 nucleotides are TGTGCCAGCAGCCAAAGTTACAGGGGAAAAAGCTCCTATAATTCACCCCTCCACTTT.

This sequence joins TRBV7-2 and TRBJ2-1, with D perhaps TRBD1 (5 bases). Germline V gene data show CDR1 as SGHTA and CDR2 as FQGNSA. The CDR3 has 15 residues. Trimming took off 5 bases at V and 0 bases at J, with 11 bases between the two ends. The CDR3 protein is CASSPDTSSYNEQFF. DNA for the CDR3: TGTGCCAGCAGCCCGGACACCAGCTCCTACAATGAGCAGTTCTTC.

The J gene is TRBJ2-1, the V gene TRBV24-1; 10 positions match TRBD2. Germline loops: CDR1 KGHDR, CDR2 SFDVKD. CDR3 length: 15 residues. V was clipped by 3 bases and J by 9 bases; unmatched bases: 7. The CDR3 DNA is TGTGCCACCAGTGATCCCAGCGGGAGGGCCGGTGAGCAGTTCTTC. Its translation: CATSDPSGRAGEQFF.

This sequence joins TRBV6-5 and TRBJ1-1; maybe TRBD1 (5 bases). V was clipped by 8 bases and J by 1 base, with 14 bases between them. Germline CDR1 and CDR2: MNHEY and SVGAGI. The CDR3 is 14 amino acids. For the CDR3, the DNA is TGTGCCAGCGGGGCGGGGCAGTCGAACACTGAAGCTTTCTTT. It is translated as CASGAGQSNTEAFF.

V and J are TRBV5-5 and TRBJ1-2; tentatively, D is TRBD1 (5 bases). V dropped 0 bases and J dropped 3 bases, with 9 bases sitting between them. The V gene's germline CDR1 is SGHKS and CDR2 YYEKEE (reference sequence). This CDR3 region has 14 residues. CDR3 sequence: CASSLAGAHYGYTF. As DNA, the CDR3 is TGTGCCAGCAGCTTGGCCGGGGCGCACTATGGCTACACCTTC. Full variable domain (rest looked up from reference TRBV5-5 and TRBJ1-2): DAGVTQSPTHLIKTRGQQVTLRCSPISGHKSVSWYQQVLGQGPQFIFQYYEKEERGRGNFPDRFSARQFPNYSSELNVNALLLGDSALYLCASSLAGAHYGYTFGSGTRLTVV.

The chain joins TRBV18 to TRBJ1-4; no reliable D call. CDR1 and CDR2 from the germline V gene are KGHSH and LQKENI. This CDR3 has 13 amino acids. The germline V and J ends were trimmed by 0 bases and 8 bases, with 7 bases remaining between them. CDR3 protein: CASSPPGREKLFF. In nucleotides, the CDR3 is TGTGCCAGCTCACCACCAGGGAGAGAAAAACTGTTTTTT.

The rearrangement joins TRBV7-9 to TRBJ2-1, with 8 bases lining up with TRBD2. The CDR3 has 13 amino acids. Germline V CDR1 and CDR2: SEHNR, FQNEAQ (reference sequence). Unmatched junction bases numbered 13, after V lost 11 bases and J lost 10 bases. DNA for the CDR3: TGTGCCTCTCACGCGGGACTAGGCTGGGAGCAGTTCTTC. Translation: CASHAGLGWEQFF.

The chain is built from TRBV21-1 and TRBJ2-3; the table's D call TRBD2 went unverified against the DNA. TRBV21-1 is a pseudogene. The CDR3 is 16 residues long. The CDR3 coding sequence is TGTGCCAGCAGCAAAGGACTAGCGGGAGGTGGGGATACGCAGTATTTT. Translated, it gives CASSKGLAGGGDTQYF.